The next 22 T cell receptor beta chains were all read from a single sample in a study of cytomegalovirus exposure and HLA in healthy donors. In the PCR, 60 Vbeta and 13 Jbeta primers were used. Method: immunoSEQ multiplex PCR; TCRdb's copy keeps in-frame clones and lacks some. This sample carries 130,000 or so clones, more than 60% of them seen once, and the ten largest clones take around 6%. Sequencing was performed on PBMCs. The receptors come from a woman aged 55-69 years in good health and CMV-seronegative.

The CDR3 DNA reads TGTGCCAGCAGTCAAGGGGCGCTTGGGGCCAACGTCCTGACTTTC. Protein product: CASSQGALGANVLTF. The gene calls are TRBV7-2 and TRBJ2-6; the D gene is possibly TRBD1 (5 bases). Trimming took 6 bases from V and 3 from J, leaving 12 bases between them. CDR1 and CDR2 from the germline V gene are SGHTA and FQGNSA. The CDR3 extends over 15 amino acids.

There are a few counts of this clone. This sequence joins TRBV28 and TRBJ2-5; 7 bases line up with TRBD2. Matching the DNA end better, TRBJ2-7 makes the J call doubtful. The CDR3 is made up of 12 amino acids. Per germline, CDR1 MDHEN and CDR2 SYDVKM. The CDR3 protein is CASRAGTYEQYF. DNA for the CDR3: TGTGCCAGCCGAGCGGGGACCTACGAGCAGTACTTC.

This chain connects TRBV9 to TRBJ1-1, with 7 bases aligning to TRBD1. The germline V gene has CDR1 SGDLS and CDR2 YYNGEE. The ends lost 3 bases at V and 9 bases at J; junction bases unmatched: 14. The CDR3 loop spans 15 amino acids. The CDR3 DNA is TGTGCCAGCAGCGCATCCCCCTTCCAGGGGGAAAAAGCTTTCTTT. It specifies CASSASPFQGEKAFF.

The genes are TRBV5-1 and TRBJ2-1, with TRBD2 identical over 11 bases. Germline V lookup: CDR1 SGHRS, CDR2 YFSETQ. The CDR3 is 18 amino acids. J was trimmed by 0 bases and V by 1 base; bases with no gene match: 6. The CDR3 DNA sequence: TGCGCCAGCAGCTTGCTAGCGGGGGGCGCACTCTCCTACAATGAGCAGTTCTTC. Protein product: CASSLLAGGALSYNEQFF.

In this sample, this clone turned up a few times. The V gene is TRBV9, the J gene TRBJ2-1; TRBD2 matches at 8 bases. This CDR3 region has 14 residues. Germline CDR1 and CDR2: SGDLS and YYNGEE. Unmatched junction bases numbered 5, after V lost 3 bases and J lost 6 bases. The CDR3 loop is CASSAGGALNEQFF. The CDR3 region has the DNA TGTGCCAGCAGCGCCGGGGGGGCCCTCAATGAGCAGTTCTTC.

This clone was seen many times. This sequence joins TRBV19 and TRBJ2-3, with a tentative D call TRBD2 (5 bases). This CDR3 region has 14 residues. V shed 3 bases and J shed 2 bases, with 9 bases lying between them. The V gene's germline CDR1 is LNHDA and CDR2 SQIVND (reference sequence). CDR3 amino acids: CASSISGHTDTQYF. The DNA of the CDR3 is TGTGCCAGTAGTATCAGCGGTCACACAGATACGCAGTATTTT.

This clone has a handful of counts. The chain joins TRBV28 to TRBJ2-3; TRBD2 matches 7 bases. Unmatched junction bases numbered 4, after V lost 4 bases and J lost 3 bases. There are 14 residues in the CDR3. Per germline, CDR1 MDHEN and CDR2 SYDVKM. The CDR3 DNA reads TGTGCCAGCAGTTCCGGGGGACTAACAGATACGCAGTATTTT. This translates into CASSSGGLTDTQYF.

Comment on this clone: One end of the junction is discordant with germline, which a read error may explain. The chain joins TRBV7-9 to TRBJ2-7, with 7 bases aligning to TRBD2. This CDR3 region has 13 residues. Germline CDR1 reads SEHNR; CDR2 reads FQNEAQ (reference sequence). CDR3 DNA: TGTTCCAGCAGCTTCCCGGGGGGATACGAGCAGTACTTC. Protein sequence: CSSSFPGGYEQYF.

The chain has TRBV18 and TRBJ2-5; D is uncertain. Germline V gives CDR1 KGHSH, CDR2 LQKENI. The CDR3 length is 13 residues. V lost 0 bases to trimming and J lost 2 bases, with 4 bases between them. The CDR3 nucleotides read TGTGCCAGCTCACCACCATCTCAAGAGACCCAGTACTTC. Its translation: CASSPPSQETQYF.

V gene TRBV28 combines with J gene TRBJ2-1; 10 bases are a match to TRBD2. CDR1 and CDR2 (germline): MDHEN, SYDVKM. The V segment lost 7 bases and the J segment 3 bases; nucleotides outside the gene matches: 12. CDR3 size: 17 residues. This CDR3 reads CASKLAGSIRLYNEQFF. DNA for the CDR3: TGTGCCAGCAAACTAGCGGGATCCATACGACTCTACAATGAGCAGTTCTTC.

Only a few counts were recorded for this clone. V is TRBV11-2 and J is TRBJ1-1; 7 bases align to TRBD1. Germline V CDR1 and CDR2: SGHAT, FQNNGV. The CDR3 has 12 amino acids. V lost 6 bases and J lost 11; bases outside the gene matches: 9. The CDR3 sequence: CASRRGGGWAFF. CDR3 bases: TGTGCCAGCAGACGAGGGGGCGGGTGGGCTTTCTTT.

The genes are TRBV11-2 and TRBJ2-6; D gene ambiguous. This CDR3 has 15 amino acids. The germline V gene encodes CDR1 SGHAT and CDR2 FQNNGV. The V end lost 5 bases, the J end lost 4 bases, and 12 bases lay between the germline ends. The CDR3 protein is CASSLRSRGANVLTF. CDR3 nucleotide sequence: TGTGCCAGCAGCCTGCGATCGAGGGGGGCCAACGTCCTGACTTTC.

The J gene is TRBJ1-5, the V gene TRBV6-4; no definite D call. Germline loops: CDR1 MRHNA, CDR2 SNTAGT. V was clipped by 10 bases and J by 0 bases, with 16 bases between them. This CDR3 comprises 15 residues. DNA for the CDR3: TGTGCCAAGAGAGAATGCGGGATTAGCAATCAGCCCCAGCATTTT. It codes for CAKRECGISNQPQHF.

This clone was seen only once. CDR3 sequence reads: CASSKRGGTDTQYF. In nucleotides, the CDR3 is TGTGCCAGCAGCAAGCGGGGAGGCACAGATACGCAGTATTTT. This chain uses TRBV21-1 with TRBJ2-3; the D call of TRBD2 is as the table states it, not checked on the DNA. TRBV21-1 is labeled a pseudogene. The CDR3 consists of 14 residues.

This clone was detected only a few times. V gene TRBV7-9 combines with J gene TRBJ1-6; 8 nucleotides agree with TRBD1. The CDR3 spans 15 residues. V trimming: 2 bases; J trimming: 10 bases; junction bases outside the gene matches: 7. CDR1 SEHNR and CDR2 FQNEAQ come from the germline V gene (reference sequence). CDR3: CASSLWTGRGSPLHF. CDR3 coding DNA: TGTGCCAGCAGCTTATGGACAGGGAGAGGGTCACCCCTCCACTTT.

The chain has TRBV7-3 and TRBJ2-1; 8 bases agree with TRBD1. Per germline, CDR1 SGHTA and CDR2 FQGTGA. The CDR3 is 15 residues long. V lost 5 bases and J lost 4; bases outside the gene matches: 7. CDR3 nucleotides: TGTGCCAGCAGCCACGACAGGGGACTTTACAATGAGCAGTTCTTC. Amino acid sequence: CASSHDRGLYNEQFF. Drawing the rest from reference TRBV7-3 and TRBJ2-1, the complete variable domain is GAGVSQTPSNKVTEKGKYVELRCDPISGHTALYWYRQSLGQGPEFLIYFQGTGAADDSGLPNDRFFAVRPEGSVSTLKIQRTERGDSAVYLCASSHDRGLYNEQFFGPGTRLTVL.

The genes are TRBV5-4 and TRBJ1-6; 10 bases are shared with TRBD1. Germline CDR1 SGHNT, CDR2 YYREEE (reference sequence). The CDR3 loop spans 15 amino acids. The trim removed 1 base at V and 7 bases at J, leaving 2 bases unmatched. CDR3 residues: CASSLRDRGNSPLHF. The CDR3 DNA is TGTGCCAGCAGCTTGAGGGACAGGGGAAATTCACCCCTCCACTTT. The full variable domain, its missing parts supplied by reference TRBV5-4 and TRBJ1-6, is ETGVTQSPTHLIKTRGQQVTLRCSSQSGHNTVSWYQQALGQGPQFIFQYYREEENGRGNFPPRFSGLQFPNYSSELNVNALELDDSALYLCASSLRDRGNSPLHFGNGTRLTVT.

This clone showed up just a few times. The genes are TRBV19 and TRBJ2-1; 8 bases are shared with TRBD1. The CDR3 covers 14 residues. With 3 bases clipped from V and 9 bases from J, the junction kept 7 bases outside the gene matches. Germline values: CDR1 LNHDA, CDR2 SQIVND (reference sequence). The CDR3 is CASSIKTGAPEQFF. Written as DNA, the CDR3 is TGTGCCAGTAGTATCAAGACAGGGGCCCCTGAGCAGTTCTTC. Full variable domain (missing parts from reference TRBV19 and TRBJ2-1): DGGITQSPKYLFRKEGQNVTLSCEQNLNHDAMYWYRQDPGQGLRLIYYSQIVNDFQKGDIAEGYSVSREKKESFPLTVTSAQKNPTAFYLCASSIKTGAPEQFFGPGTRLTVL.

The chain uses TRBV9 and TRBJ2-2; 9 nucleotides align to TRBD1. With 0 bases clipped from V and 6 bases from J, the junction kept 6 bases outside the gene matches. This CDR3 contains 16 residues. CDR1 and CDR2 from the germline V gene are SGDLS and YYNGEE. CDR3 sequence reads: CASSVGGDRDAGELFF. The CDR3 DNA reads as TGTGCCAGCAGCGTAGGGGGGGACAGGGACGCCGGGGAGCTGTTTTTT.

The V gene is TRBV15, the J gene TRBJ1-6; perhaps TRBD1 as D (6 bases). CDR1 is LNHNV, CDR2 YYDKDF, per germline (reference sequence). This CDR3 region has 20 residues. Trimming removed 0 bases at V and 0 bases at J, with 18 bases between. The CDR3 loop is CATSRDREQGPSSYNSPLHF. CDR3 DNA: TGTGCCACCAGCAGAGATCGCGAACAGGGTCCGAGCTCCTATAATTCACCCCTCCACTTT.

The CDR3 bases are TGTGCCAGCAGCTACCAGGGGACAGGCGTTGGATCACCCCTCCACTTT. Translated: CASSYQGTGVGSPLHF. V usage is TRBV7-2 and J usage is TRBJ1-6; TRBD1 matches 8 bases. This CDR3 comprises 16 residues. V gave up 4 bases and J gave up 10 bases; unmatched junction bases: 12. From germline, CDR1 is SGHTA and CDR2 FQGNSA. The complete variable domain, with remaining parts taken from reference TRBV7-2 and TRBJ1-6, reads GAGVSQSPSNKVTEKGKDVELRCDPISGHTALYWYRQSLGQGLEFLIYFQGNSAPDKSGLPSDRFSAERTGGSVSTLTIQRTQQEDSAVYLCASSYQGTGVGSPLHFGNGTRLTVT.

Details on this clone: One junction end disagrees with the germline gene, perhaps due to a read error. This sequence joins TRBV7-9 and TRBJ2-7; 12 bases agree with TRBD1. The V gene's germline CDR1 is SEHNR and CDR2 FQNEAQ (reference sequence). CDR3 length: 16 residues. For the CDR3, the DNA is TGTTCCAGCAGCTTAGGGACAGGGGGCCTTTCAGGCGAGCAGTACTTC. It codes for CSSSLGTGGLSGEQYF.